This TCR beta chain was identified in a study of shared clonotypes between healthy human individuals (dated by TCRdb to 2018 to 2020). Broadly, across the study: Three men and a couple of women, aged 18 to 49 years, made up the cohort. Per donor, three plates each were used for CD4 naive and CD4 memory, two for CD8 naive, and one for CD8 memory. To estimate repertoire size and how much clonotype sharing occurs between individuals, the study deeply sequenced the blood TCR repertoires of about 5 healthy adults. To increase sequencing depth and limit assay-specific biases, TCR repertoire library preparation and sequencing were carried out by different laboratories using diverse techniques. Leukapheresis yielded between about 0.94 and 9 billion PBMCs per donor.

CDR1 and CDR2, per the germline V gene, are SGHNT and YENEEA. The V end gives up 1 base and the J end 10 bases, leaving 5 bases in the junction not matched to a gene. Including the terminal cysteine and phenylalanine, the CDR3 comprises 15 residues. CDR3 DNA only is kept here, 45 bases in frame from base 1. Results the study describes overall, beyond this receptor: Sampling was restricted to blood, and TCR repertoires in tissue are likely to differ from TCR repertoires in blood. Sharing across several donors was observed for about 4.8% of naive CD4, less than 4% of naive CD8, over 2% of memory CD4, and roughly 0.4% of memory CD8 clonotypes. Clonotypes shared by all four sorted-subset donors showed higher generation probabilities than non-shared clonotypes. Larger estimated clonotype richness was generally found for naive subsets than for memory subsets. Incomplete sequencing was indicated by rarefaction of sorted-subset datasets, despite the large sequencing depth. The small number of donors limited the genetic and exposure-history diversity represented. Pairwise subsampling led to the expectation that sequencing depth would affect the degree of clonotype sharing among donors.

CD8 naive samples were CD45RO-negative cells positively selected for CCR7, giving a CD45RA+CCR7+ population that excluded TemRA cells. Healthy HIV-negative adults with no recently reported acute infections or vaccinations were included as donors. All donors were Caucasian adults living in Nashville, Tennessee, USA. Blood was collected by leukapheresis, and PBMCs were isolated by Ficoll-Histopaque density gradient centrifugation and then cryopreserved in liquid nitrogen vapor phase. Analytical flow cytometry was used to check the purity and quantity of every magnetically sorted T cell population. Each sorted fraction had its genomic DNA isolated and then quantified by UV absorbance on a Nanodrop 2000c. In regard to this clone: It has no known antigen specificity. No per-base quality is available; no much larger clone lies one base away.

TCR CDR3 regions were amplified from genomic DNA by multiplex PCR using the deep immunoSEQ assay. For each cell subset, the extracted genomic DNA was distributed evenly across all wells of several immunoSEQ 96-well plates, and each plate served as one replicate. For sorted subsets, each replicate PCR was loaded with 200 ng genomic DNA, equivalent to about 30,000 T cell genomes. The purified libraries were quantified using a Qubit 3.0 fluorometer, sized with a Bioanalyzer 2100, and then quantified again using the KAPA Library Quantification kit. Every immunoSEQ 96-well plate was sequenced on a dedicated single-read 150-cycle Illumina NextSeq 550 flow cell. Regarding the original processing steps: Because only junctional sequences without quality scores were contained in the immunoSEQ output, filtering matching that applied to full-length reads could not be performed. To assign V/J genes and CDR3, sequences were annotated against IMGT germline references using PyIR, a Python wrapper for IgBLAST v1.9. Reads were removed for weak V/J assignments (E-value above 1e-6), missing CDR3, stop codons, out-of-frame junctions, or ambiguous translated residues. V3J clonotypes were defined as sequences sharing an identical inferred V gene, J gene, and CDR3 amino acid sequence. Percentage overlap between repertoires was calculated by dividing the number of shared unique clonotypes by the size of the smaller repertoire. Repertoire richness was assessed with RTK rarefaction, the Chao1 estimator, and Recon v2.1 estimates of unobserved clonotypes. For all TCRbeta clonotypes obtained by the gDNA method from a handful of donors, generation probabilities were computed with OLGA. In TCRdb, the immuneACCESS table is reduced to in-frame sequences with V and J assigned. These tables do not hold every clone; where another copy was compared, an unresolved V gene accounts for under half, and the others remain unexplained. V and J calls and clone size are those listed in that table; D and trimming were worked out from the DNA. This sample lists fewer than 1 million clones; just over 95% were detected once. The top ten clonotypes cover around 0.25% of the sample.

This receptor was identified in a man aged 25 to 40 in good health. The chain couples TRBV11-3 to TRBJ2-1, and 12 junction bases match TRBD2. Sequencing input: naive CD8+ T cells sorted from blood. The label giving this sample's cell subset or site can be read as: CD45RA+CCR7+. The CDR3 amino acid sequence is: CASSLGLAGEGEQFF. DNA sequence: TGTGCCAGCAGCTTAGGACTAGCGGGAGAAGGAGAGCAGTTCTTC.